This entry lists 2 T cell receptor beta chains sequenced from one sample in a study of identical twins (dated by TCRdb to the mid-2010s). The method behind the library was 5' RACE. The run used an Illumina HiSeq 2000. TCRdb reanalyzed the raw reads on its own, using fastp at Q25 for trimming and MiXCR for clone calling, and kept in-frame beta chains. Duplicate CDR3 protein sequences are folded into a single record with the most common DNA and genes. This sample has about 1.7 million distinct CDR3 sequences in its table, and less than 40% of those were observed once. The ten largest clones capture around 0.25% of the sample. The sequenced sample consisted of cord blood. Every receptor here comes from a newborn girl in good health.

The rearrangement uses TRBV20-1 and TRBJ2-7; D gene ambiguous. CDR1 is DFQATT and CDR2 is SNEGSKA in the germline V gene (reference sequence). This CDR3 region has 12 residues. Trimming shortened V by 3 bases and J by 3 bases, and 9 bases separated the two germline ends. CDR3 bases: TGCAGTGCTAGCGAGCCAGTCTACGAGCAGTACTTC. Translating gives CSASEPVYEQYF.

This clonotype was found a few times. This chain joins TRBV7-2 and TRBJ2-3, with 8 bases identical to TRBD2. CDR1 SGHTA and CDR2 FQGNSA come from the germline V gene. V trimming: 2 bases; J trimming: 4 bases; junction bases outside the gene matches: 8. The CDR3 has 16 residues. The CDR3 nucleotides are TGTGCCAGCAGCTTAAAAGGCGGGGGGCGGTCAGATACGCAGTATTTT. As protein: CASSLKGGGRSDTQYF.